The 12 T cell receptor beta chains presented below share a single source sample, sequenced in a study of blood T cell repertoires in COVID-19. The data were produced by immunoSEQ multiplex PCR, yet TCRdb's version contains in-frame clones alone and is incomplete. Of around 170,000 clones listed, roughly nine tenths are singletons. Sequences were obtained from peripheral blood. The origin of the receptors is a man aged 60-69 years with acute or convalescent COVID-19.

V and J are TRBV30 and TRBJ1-4; 9 positions agree with TRBD1. Germline V gene sequence: CDR1 GTSNPN, CDR2 SVGIG (reference sequence). CDR3 length: 14 amino acids. V dropped 3 bases and J dropped 6; count of bases not matched to a gene: 5. As DNA, the CDR3 is TGTGCCTGGAGCGCCGGGACAGGGTATGAAAAACTGTTTTTT. It is translated as CAWSAGTGYEKLFF.

This clone was detected once. The rearrangement links TRBV5-4 to TRBJ1-2, with 9 bases lining up with TRBD1. V gave up 4 bases and J gave up 2 bases; unmatched junction bases: 6. The CDR3 loop spans 15 amino acids. Germline CDR1 SGHNT, CDR2 YYREEE (reference sequence). CDR3 sequence: CASSAPGQGNYGYTF. The CDR3 coding sequence is TGTGCCAGCAGCGCCCCGGGACAGGGAAACTATGGCTACACCTTC. The whole variable domain, remainder taken from reference TRBV5-4 and TRBJ1-2, is ETGVTQSPTHLIKTRGQQVTLRCSSQSGHNTVSWYQQALGQGPQFIFQYYREEENGRGNFPPRFSGLQFPNYSSELNVNALELDDSALYLCASSAPGQGNYGYTFGSGTRLTVV.

The chain combines TRBV9 with TRBJ1-1, with TRBD1 as a possible D gene (5 bases). With 5 bases removed from V and 5 bases from J, the gap between germline ends came to 13 bases. CDR3 length: 13 residues. The germline gives CDR1 SGDLS, CDR2 YYNGEE. DNA for the CDR3: TGTGCCAGCAGTTATGGGGGGTTGACTGAAGCTTTCTTT. This gives the protein CASSYGGLTEAFF.

This sequence joins TRBV6-1 and TRBJ2-6, with D perhaps matching TRBD1 (6 bases). CDR1 is MNHNS and CDR2 is SASEGT in the germline V gene. The V end was cut by 4 bases, the J end by 1 base, with 14 bases between. This CDR3 region has 17 residues. CDR3 nucleotides: TGTGCCAGCAGTGGGGCTAAGGACAGTTCTGGGGCCAACGTCCTGACTTTC. Its translation: CASSGAKDSSGANVLTF.

Only one count was recorded for this clone. CDR3 coding DNA: TGTGCCAGCAGCAAAGACGGGGTATCCCGCCAACAGGGAAACTACGAGCAGTACGTC. Translating it yields CASSKDGVSRQQGNYEQYV. The J gene is TRBJ2-7, the V gene TRBV21-1; the table assigns TRBD1, which was not confirmed against the DNA. TRBV21-1 is described as a pseudogene. The CDR3 consists of 19 residues.

The gene calls are TRBV19 and TRBJ1-1; no firm D call. This CDR3 comprises 14 residues. Trimming left V 5 bases short and J 5 bases short, with 15 bases between. Germline V gene lookup returns CDR1 LNHDA and CDR2 SQIVND (reference sequence). CDR3 residues: CASSPQVRDTEAFF. For the CDR3, the DNA is TGTGCCAGTAGTCCACAAGTCCGGGATACTGAAGCTTTCTTT.

The J gene is TRBJ2-1, the V gene TRBV18, with a possible D match to TRBD1 (5 bases). Germline loops: CDR1 KGHSH, CDR2 LQKENI. With 1 base removed from V and 8 bases from J, the gap between germline ends came to 6 bases. The CDR3 has 12 amino acids. The CDR3: CASSPQGYEQFF. CDR3 DNA: TGTGCCAGCTCACCACAGGGGTATGAGCAGTTCTTC.

This chain uses TRBV6-5 with TRBJ2-2; D is perhaps TRBD1 (5 bases). The CDR3 consists of 13 residues. V lost 11 bases and J 4 bases, leaving 14 bases between the germline ends. CDR1 and CDR2 (germline): MNHEY, SVGAGI. The CDR3 region is CAARQSSTGELFF. DNA for the CDR3: TGTGCCGCCAGACAGTCGAGCACCGGGGAGCTGTTTTTT.

V and J are TRBV6-2 or TRBV6-3 and TRBJ2-2; D gene unclear. V gave up 4 bases and J gave up 5 bases, with 2 bases separating them. This CDR3 spans 11 amino acids. Per germline, CDR1 MNHEY and CDR2 SVGEGT. CDR3 loop: CASSSTGELFF. The DNA of the CDR3 is TGTGCCAGCAGTTCGACCGGGGAGCTGTTTTTT.

This clone was seen a handful of times. V is TRBV6-1 and J is TRBJ1-5; perhaps TRBD1 as D (6 bases). The V gene lost 4 bases and the J gene lost 0 bases, with 16 bases spanning the gap. Germline CDR1 and CDR2: MNHNS and SASEGT. This CDR3 contains 17 residues. CDR3: CASSVPTGHYSNQPQHF. The CDR3 DNA follows: TGTGCCAGCAGTGTCCCCACAGGGCACTATAGCAATCAGCCCCAGCATTTT.

This clone was found once. The chain couples TRBV7-9 to TRBJ2-7; 8 bases are shared with TRBD1. V was pared by 5 bases and J by 5 bases, with 8 bases of the junction left unmatched. The CDR3 is 14 amino acids. The germline CDR1 and CDR2 sequences are SEHNR and FQNEAQ (reference sequence). DNA of the CDR3: TGTGCCAGCAGCAAATCCGGGACAGGAGACGAGCAGTACGTC. This codes for CASSKSGTGDEQYV.

V usage is TRBV29-1 and J usage is TRBJ1-5, with 9 bases identical to TRBD1. The V gene end was trimmed by 5 bases and the J gene end by 3 bases; junction bases not matched to a gene: 2. CDR1 is SQVTM and CDR2 is ANQGSEA in the germline V gene. This CDR3 is 13 amino acids long. CDR3 sequence (DNA): TGCAGCGTTAGGGACAGGGTCAATCAGCCCCAGCATTTT. Translation: CSVRDRVNQPQHF.